Listed here are 2 T cell receptor beta chains from one sample, sequenced in a study of metastatic and nonmetastatic thyroid tumors. MiXCR was used by TCRdb to re-call the PCR reads. The sample shows 30,000 or so clones, about 19% of them seen only once. No patient had received any treatment before thyroid surgery. Sequencing was done on a sample of blood. The receptors derive from a female donor with papillary thyroid cancer or a benign thyroid nodule (not recorded which). Some clones in this sample may be carry-over from other donors' samples.

This clone appeared a few times. This chain joins TRBV10-3 and TRBJ2-2; TRBD1 agrees at 10 bases. The CDR3 sequence is 17 residues long. The ends lost 0 bases at V and 6 bases at J; junction bases unmatched: 7. Looked up from germline, CDR1 is ENHRY and CDR2 is SYGVKD. CDR3 residues: CAISESPGQGSPGELFF. CDR3 in DNA: TGTGCCATCAGTGAGTCCCCGGGACAGGGGTCCCCCGGGGAGCTGTTTTTT.

This clone was observed many times. One end of the junction fails to match germline, which may point to a read error. V gene TRBV4-1 combines with J gene TRBJ2-1; TRBD2 matches 7 bases. The CDR3 extends over 16 amino acids. Per germline, CDR1 MGHRA and CDR2 YSYEKL. The CDR3 is CANSQALREYNNEQFF. The CDR3 DNA follows: TGCGCCAACAGCCAAGCATTGCGGGAGTATAACAATGAGCAGTTCTTC.